The T cell receptor beta chain described here comes from a study of blood T cell repertoires in COVID-19. Authors' processing steps: Scientists estimated how many nucleated cells there were by amplifying reference gene primers. Generated by immunoSEQ multiplex PCR, the TCRdb table keeps only in-frame clones and is missing some. The V and J calls and the clone size are those of that table, but D and trimming were determined from the DNA. The table has 200,000 to 250,000 clones, about nine tenths seen once. Germline-derived CDR1 and CDR2 are SQVTM and ANQGSEA. V gave up 3 bases and J gave up 0 bases; unmatched junction bases: 6. The CDR3 loop spans 15 amino acids.

Source material: peripheral blood. The TCR was taken from a woman aged 55-69 years with acute or convalescent COVID-19. The gene calls are TRBV29-1 and TRBJ1-2; TRBD1 matches 8 bases. CDR3 in DNA: TGCAGCGTTGAGGGGACAGGAAACGCTAACTATGGCTACACCTTC. This encodes CSVEGTGNANYGYTF.